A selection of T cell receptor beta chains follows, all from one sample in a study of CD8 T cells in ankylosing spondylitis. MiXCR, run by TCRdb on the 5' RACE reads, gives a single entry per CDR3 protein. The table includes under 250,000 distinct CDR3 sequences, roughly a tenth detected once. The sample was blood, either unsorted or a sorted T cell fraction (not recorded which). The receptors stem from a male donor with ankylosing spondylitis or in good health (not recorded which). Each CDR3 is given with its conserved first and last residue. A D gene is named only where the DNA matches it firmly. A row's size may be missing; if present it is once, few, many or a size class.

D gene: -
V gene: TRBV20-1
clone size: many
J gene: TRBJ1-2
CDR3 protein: CSARISGAGDYTF
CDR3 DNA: TGCAGTGCTAGGATTTCAGGGGCGGGGGACTACACCTTC

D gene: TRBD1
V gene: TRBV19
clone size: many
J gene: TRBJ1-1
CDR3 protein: CASSIGGQGLGTEAFF
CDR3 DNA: TGTGCCAGTAGTATTGGGGGACAGGGGCTAGGCACTGAAGCTTTCTTT

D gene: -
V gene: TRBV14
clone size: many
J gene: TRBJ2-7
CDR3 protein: CASSHRATYEQYF
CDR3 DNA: TGTGCCAGCAGCCACAGGGCAACCTACGAGCAGTACTTC

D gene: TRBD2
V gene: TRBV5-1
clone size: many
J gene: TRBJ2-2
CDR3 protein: CASSLWLAGNTGELFF
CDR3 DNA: TGCGCCAGCAGCTTGTGGCTAGCGGGTAACACCGGGGAGCTGTTTTTT

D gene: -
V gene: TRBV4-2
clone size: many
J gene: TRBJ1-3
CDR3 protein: CASSQGWTDSGNTIYF
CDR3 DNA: TGTGCCAGCAGCCAAGGTTGGACAGACTCTGGAAACACCATATATTTT

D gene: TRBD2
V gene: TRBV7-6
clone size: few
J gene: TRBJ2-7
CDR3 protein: CASSLAPAGDYEQYF
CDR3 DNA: TGTGCCAGCAGCTTAGCCCCTGCGGGAGACTACGAGCAGTACTTC

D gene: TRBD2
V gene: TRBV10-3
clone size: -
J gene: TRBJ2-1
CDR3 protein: CAISHPGLGGLAEDNEQFF
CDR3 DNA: TGTGCCATCAGCCATCCTGGACTAGGCGGACTAGCGGAAGACAATGAGCAGTTCTTC

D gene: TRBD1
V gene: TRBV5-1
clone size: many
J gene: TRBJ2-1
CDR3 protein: CASSLVGRGQNEQFF
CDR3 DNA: TGCGCCAGCAGCTTGGTGGGCAGGGGGCAAAATGAGCAGTTCTTC

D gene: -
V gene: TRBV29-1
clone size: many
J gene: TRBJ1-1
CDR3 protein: CSASGATMNTEAFF
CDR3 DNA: TGCAGTGCCTCAGGGGCAACTATGAACACTGAAGCTTTCTTT

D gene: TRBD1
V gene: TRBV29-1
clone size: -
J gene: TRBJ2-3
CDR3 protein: CSVGGTENTDTQYF
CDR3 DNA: TGCAGCGTTGGGGGGACAGAGAACACAGATACGCAGTATTTT

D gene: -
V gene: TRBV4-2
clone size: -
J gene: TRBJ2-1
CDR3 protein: CASSQDVSSVSPYNEQFF
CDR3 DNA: TGTGCCAGCAGCCAAGATGTGTCTAGCGTGTCCCCCTACAATGAGCAGTTCTTC

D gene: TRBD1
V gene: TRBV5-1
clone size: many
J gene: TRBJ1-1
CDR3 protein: CASSLAGTGWLQAFF
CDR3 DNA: TGCGCCAGCAGCTTGGCGGGGACAGGTTGGTTACAAGCTTTCTTT

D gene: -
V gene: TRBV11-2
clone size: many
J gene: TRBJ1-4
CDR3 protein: CASSLRQGNEKLFF
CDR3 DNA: TGTGCCAGCAGCTTAAGGCAGGGGAATGAAAAACTGTTTTTT

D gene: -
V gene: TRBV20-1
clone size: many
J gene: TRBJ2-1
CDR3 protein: CSAPGPLNEQFF
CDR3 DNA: TGCAGTGCGCCGGGACCTCTCAATGAGCAGTTCTTC

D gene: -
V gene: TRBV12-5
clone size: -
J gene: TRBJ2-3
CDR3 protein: CASGLVIGGKEDTQYF
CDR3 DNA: TGTGCTAGTGGTTTGGTAATCGGAGGGAAGGAAGATACGCAGTATTTT

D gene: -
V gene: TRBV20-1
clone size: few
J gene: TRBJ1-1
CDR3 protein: CSVSGNTEAFF
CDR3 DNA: TGCAGTGTATCAGGGAACACTGAAGCTTTCTTT

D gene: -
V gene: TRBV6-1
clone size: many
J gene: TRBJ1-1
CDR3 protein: CASSPNGGSGFIAEAFF
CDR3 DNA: TGTGCCAGCAGTCCTAATGGGGGGTCGGGGTTTATCGCTGAAGCTTTCTTT